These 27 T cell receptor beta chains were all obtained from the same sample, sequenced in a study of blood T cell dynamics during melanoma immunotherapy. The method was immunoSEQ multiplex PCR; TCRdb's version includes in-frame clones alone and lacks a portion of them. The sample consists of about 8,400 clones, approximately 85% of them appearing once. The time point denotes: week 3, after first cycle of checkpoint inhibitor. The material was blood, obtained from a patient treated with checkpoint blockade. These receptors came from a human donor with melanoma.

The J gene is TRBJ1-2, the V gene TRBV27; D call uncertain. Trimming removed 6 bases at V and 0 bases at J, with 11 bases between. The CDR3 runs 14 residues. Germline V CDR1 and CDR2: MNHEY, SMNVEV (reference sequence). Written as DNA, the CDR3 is TGTGCCAGCAGACCACTCTTCTCTAACTATGGCTACACCTTC. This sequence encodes CASRPLFSNYGYTF.

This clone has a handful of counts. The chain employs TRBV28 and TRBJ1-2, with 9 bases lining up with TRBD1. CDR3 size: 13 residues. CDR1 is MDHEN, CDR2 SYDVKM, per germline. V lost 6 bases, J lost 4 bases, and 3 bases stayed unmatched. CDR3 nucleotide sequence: TGTGCCAGCAGCTTGGACAGGGGCTATGGCTACACCTTC. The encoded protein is CASSLDRGYGYTF.

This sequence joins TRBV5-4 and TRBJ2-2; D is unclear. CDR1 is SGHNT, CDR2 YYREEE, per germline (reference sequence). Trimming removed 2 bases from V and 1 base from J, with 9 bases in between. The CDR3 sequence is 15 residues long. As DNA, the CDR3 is TGTGCCAGCAGCTTAGCGCCAGAGAACACCGGGGAGCTGTTTTTT. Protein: CASSLAPENTGELFF.

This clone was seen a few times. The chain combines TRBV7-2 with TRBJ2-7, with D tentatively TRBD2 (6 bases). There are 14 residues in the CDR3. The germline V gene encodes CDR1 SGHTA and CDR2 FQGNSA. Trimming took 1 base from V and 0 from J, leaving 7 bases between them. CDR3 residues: CASSLGGNSYEQYF. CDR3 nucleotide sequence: TGTGCCAGCAGCTTAGGCGGGAACTCCTACGAGCAGTACTTC.

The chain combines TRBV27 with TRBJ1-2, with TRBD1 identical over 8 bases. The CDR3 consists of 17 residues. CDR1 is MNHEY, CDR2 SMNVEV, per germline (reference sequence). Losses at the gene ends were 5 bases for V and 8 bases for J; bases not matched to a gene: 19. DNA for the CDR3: TGTGCCAGCAGTGACCTCAGGGGGCCCCCTAATTTCGGAGGCTACACCTTC. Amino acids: CASSDLRGPPNFGGYTF.

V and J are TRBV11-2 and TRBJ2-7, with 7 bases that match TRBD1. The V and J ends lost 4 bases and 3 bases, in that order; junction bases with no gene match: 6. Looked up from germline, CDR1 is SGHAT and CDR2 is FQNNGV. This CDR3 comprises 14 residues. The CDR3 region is CASSSWTGHYEQYF. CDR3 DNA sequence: TGTGCCAGCAGCTCTTGGACAGGCCACTACGAGCAGTACTTC.

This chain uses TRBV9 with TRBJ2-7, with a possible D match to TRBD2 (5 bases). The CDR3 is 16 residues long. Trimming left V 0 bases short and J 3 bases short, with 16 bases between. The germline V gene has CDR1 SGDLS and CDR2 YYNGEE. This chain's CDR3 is CASSVGVGEEYYEQYF. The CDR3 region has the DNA TGTGCCAGCAGCGTAGGGGTGGGAGAGGAATACTACGAGCAGTACTTC.

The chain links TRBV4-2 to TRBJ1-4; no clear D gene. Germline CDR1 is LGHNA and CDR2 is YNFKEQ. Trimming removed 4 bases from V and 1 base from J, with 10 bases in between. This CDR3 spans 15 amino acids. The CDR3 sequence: CASSRADGTNEKLFF. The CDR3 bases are TGTGCCAGCAGCCGAGCGGACGGAACTAATGAAAAACTGTTTTTT.

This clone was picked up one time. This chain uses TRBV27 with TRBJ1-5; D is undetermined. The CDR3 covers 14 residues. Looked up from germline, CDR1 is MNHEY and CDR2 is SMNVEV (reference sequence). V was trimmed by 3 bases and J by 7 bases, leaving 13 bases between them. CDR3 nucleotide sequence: TGTGCCAGCAGTTTCGCGGGGAGGTACCAGCCCCAGCATTTT. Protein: CASSFAGRYQPQHF.

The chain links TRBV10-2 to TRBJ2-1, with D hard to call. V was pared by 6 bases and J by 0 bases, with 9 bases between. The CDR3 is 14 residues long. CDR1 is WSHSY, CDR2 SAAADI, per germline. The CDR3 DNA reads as TGCGCCAGCAGGACATATAGCTCCTACAATGAGCAGTTCTTC. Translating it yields CASRTYSSYNEQFF.

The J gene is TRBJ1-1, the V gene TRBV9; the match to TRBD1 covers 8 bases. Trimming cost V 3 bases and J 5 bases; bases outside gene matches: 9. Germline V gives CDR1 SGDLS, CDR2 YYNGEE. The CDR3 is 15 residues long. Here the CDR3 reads CASSDAGTGGTEAFF. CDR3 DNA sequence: TGTGCCAGCAGCGATGCCGGGACAGGAGGGACTGAAGCTTTCTTT.

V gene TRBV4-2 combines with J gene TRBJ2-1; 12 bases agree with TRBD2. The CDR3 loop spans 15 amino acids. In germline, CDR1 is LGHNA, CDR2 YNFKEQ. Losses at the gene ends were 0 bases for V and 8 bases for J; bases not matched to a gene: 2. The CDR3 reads CASSQELAGGDEQFF. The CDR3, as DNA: TGTGCCAGCAGCCAAGAACTAGCGGGAGGAGATGAGCAGTTCTTC.

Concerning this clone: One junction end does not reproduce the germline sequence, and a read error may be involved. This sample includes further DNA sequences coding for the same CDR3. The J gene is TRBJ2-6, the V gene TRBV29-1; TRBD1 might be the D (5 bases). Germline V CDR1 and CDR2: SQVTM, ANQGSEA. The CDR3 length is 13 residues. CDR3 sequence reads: CSVREAGANVLTF. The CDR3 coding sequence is TGCAGCGTAAGGGAAGCTGGGGCCAACGTCCTGACTTTT.

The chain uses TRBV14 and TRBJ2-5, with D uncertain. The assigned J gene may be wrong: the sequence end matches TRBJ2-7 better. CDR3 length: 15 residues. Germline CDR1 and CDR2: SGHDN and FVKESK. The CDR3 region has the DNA TGTGCCAGCAGCCAAGTAGGATATGACTCCTACGAGCAGTACTTC. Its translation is CASSQVGYDSYEQYF.

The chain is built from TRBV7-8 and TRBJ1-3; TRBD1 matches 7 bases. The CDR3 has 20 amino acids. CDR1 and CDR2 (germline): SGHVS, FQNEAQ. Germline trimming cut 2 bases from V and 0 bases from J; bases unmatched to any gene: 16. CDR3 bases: TGTGCCAGCAGCTTATCGAGACAGGGAAGGACTTTACACTCTGGAAACACCATATATTTT. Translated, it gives CASSLSRQGRTLHSGNTIYF.

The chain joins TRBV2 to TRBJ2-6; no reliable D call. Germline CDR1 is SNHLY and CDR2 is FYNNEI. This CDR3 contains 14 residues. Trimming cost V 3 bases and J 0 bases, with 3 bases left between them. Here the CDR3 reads CASSDPSGANVLTF. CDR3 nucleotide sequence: TGTGCCAGCAGTGACCCCTCTGGGGCCAACGTCCTGACTTTC.

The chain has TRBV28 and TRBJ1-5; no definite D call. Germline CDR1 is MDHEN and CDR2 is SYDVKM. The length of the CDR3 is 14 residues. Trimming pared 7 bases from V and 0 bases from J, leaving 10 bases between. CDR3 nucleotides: TGTGCCAGCACAGTCCGTTATAGCAATCAGCCCCAGCATTTT. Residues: CASTVRYSNQPQHF.

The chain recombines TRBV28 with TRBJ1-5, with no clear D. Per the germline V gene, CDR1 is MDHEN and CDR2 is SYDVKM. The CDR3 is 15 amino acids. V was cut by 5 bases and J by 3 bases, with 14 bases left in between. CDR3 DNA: TGTGCCAGCAGTCGAGAGGCGTCCCTCAATCAGCCCCAGCATTTT. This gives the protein CASSREASLNQPQHF.

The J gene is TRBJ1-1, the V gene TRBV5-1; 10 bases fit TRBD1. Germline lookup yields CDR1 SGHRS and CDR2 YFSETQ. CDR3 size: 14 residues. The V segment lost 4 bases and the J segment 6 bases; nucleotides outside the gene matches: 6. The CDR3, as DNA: TGCGCCAGCAGCAGGACCGGACAGGGGGCTGAAGCTTTCTTT. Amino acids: CASSRTGQGAEAFF.

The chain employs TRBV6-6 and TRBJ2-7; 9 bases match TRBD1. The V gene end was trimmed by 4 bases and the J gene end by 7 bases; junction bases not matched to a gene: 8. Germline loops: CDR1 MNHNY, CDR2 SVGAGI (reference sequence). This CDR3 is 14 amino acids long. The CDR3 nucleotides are TGTGCCAGCAGTTTACAGGGGGCGGGTCGGGAGCAGTACTTC. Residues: CASSLQGAGREQYF.

CDR3 region: CATSKPSVDNEKLFF. The DNA for the CDR3 is TGTGCCACCAGCAAGCCCTCGGTGGACAATGAAAAACTGTTTTTT. The genes are TRBV15 and TRBJ1-4; D ambiguous. The CDR3 is made up of 15 amino acids. Looked up from germline, CDR1 is LNHNV and CDR2 is YYDKDF (reference sequence). The V gene lost 4 bases and the J gene lost 5 bases, with 14 bases spanning the gap.

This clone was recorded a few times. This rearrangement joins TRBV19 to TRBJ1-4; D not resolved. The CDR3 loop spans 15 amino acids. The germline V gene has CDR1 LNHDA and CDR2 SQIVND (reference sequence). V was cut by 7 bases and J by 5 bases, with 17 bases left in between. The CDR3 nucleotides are TGTGCCAGTACCCCTCTCGATGGACGGAATGAAAAACTGTTTTTT. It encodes CASTPLDGRNEKLFF.

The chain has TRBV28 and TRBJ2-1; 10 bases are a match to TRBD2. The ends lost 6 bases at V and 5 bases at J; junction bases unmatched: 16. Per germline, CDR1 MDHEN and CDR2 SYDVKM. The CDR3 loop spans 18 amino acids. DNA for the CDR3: TGTGCCAGCAGCTCGGCCGCCCTCACTAGCGGGATAGACAATGAGCAGTTCTTC. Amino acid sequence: CASSSAALTSGIDNEQFF.

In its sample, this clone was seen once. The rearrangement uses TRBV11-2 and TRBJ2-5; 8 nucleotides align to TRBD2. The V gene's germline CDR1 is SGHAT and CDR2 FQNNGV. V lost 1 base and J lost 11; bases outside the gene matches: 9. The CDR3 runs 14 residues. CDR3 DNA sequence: TGTGCCAGCAGCTTAGGCGGGAGGTTTTTCGGGCAGTACTTC. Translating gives CASSLGGRFFGQYF.

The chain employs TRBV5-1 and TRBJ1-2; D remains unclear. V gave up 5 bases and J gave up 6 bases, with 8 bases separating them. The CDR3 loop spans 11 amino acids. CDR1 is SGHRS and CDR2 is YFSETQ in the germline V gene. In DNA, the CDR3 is TGCGCCAGCAGTGGTATAGATGGCTACACCTTC. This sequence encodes CASSGIDGYTF.

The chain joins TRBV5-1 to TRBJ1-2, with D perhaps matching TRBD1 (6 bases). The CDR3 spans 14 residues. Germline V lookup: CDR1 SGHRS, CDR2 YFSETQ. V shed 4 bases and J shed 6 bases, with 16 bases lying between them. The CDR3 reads CASSQTGIDDGYTF. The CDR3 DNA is TGCGCCAGCAGCCAGACAGGTATCGATGATGGCTACACCTTC.

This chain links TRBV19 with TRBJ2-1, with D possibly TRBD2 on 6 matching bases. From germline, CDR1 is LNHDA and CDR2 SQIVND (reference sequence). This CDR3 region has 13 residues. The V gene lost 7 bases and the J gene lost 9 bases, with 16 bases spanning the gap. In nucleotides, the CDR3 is TGTGCCAGTACCGCGACTAGTGGGGGTGAGCAGTTCTTC. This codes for CASTATSGGEQFF.